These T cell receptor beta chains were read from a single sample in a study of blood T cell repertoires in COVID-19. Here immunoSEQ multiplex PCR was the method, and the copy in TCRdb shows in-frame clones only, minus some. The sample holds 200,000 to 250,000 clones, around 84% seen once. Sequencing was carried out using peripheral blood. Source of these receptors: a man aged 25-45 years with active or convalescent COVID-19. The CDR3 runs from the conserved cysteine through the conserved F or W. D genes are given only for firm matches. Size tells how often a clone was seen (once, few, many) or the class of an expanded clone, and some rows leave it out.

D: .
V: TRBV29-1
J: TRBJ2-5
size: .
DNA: TGCAGCGTTCTCCAGTTTCAAGAGACCCAGTACTTC
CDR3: CSVLQFQETQYF

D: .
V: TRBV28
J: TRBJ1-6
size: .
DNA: TGTGCCAGCAGTTATGACGCGGTTTCACCCCTCCACTTT
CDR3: CASSYDAVSPLHF

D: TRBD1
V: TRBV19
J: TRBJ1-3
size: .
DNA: TGTGCCAGTAGCGGACAGGGAGACTCTGGAAACACCATATATTTT
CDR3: CASSGQGDSGNTIYF

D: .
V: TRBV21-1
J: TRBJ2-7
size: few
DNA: TGTGCCAGCAGCCAACTGGGGGCGGATGGGCAGTACTTC
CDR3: CASSQLGADGQYF

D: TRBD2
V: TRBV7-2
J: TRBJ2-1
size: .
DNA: TGTGCCAGCACCCTCGATGGGACTAGCGGGAGAAATGAGCAGTTCTTC
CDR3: CASTLDGTSGRNEQFF

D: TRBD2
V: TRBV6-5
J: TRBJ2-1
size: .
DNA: TGTGCCAGCAGTTACAGCTGGAGCGGGGCCTACAATGAGCAGTTCTTC
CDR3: CASSYSWSGAYNEQFF

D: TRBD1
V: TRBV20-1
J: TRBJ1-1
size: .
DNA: TGCAGTGCTAGTAAGGGGGCAAGTGGGAACACTGAAGCTTTCTTT
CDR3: CSASKGASGNTEAFF

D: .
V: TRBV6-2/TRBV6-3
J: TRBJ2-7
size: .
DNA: TGTGCCAGCAGTTATTTTAACTACGAGCAGTACTTC
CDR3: CASSYFNYEQYF

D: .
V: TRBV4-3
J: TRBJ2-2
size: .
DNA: TGCGCCAGCAGCCAAGATCGGGGGAATAACACCGGGGAGCTGTTTTTT
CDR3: CASSQDRGNNTGELFF

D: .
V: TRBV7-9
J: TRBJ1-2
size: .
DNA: TGTGCCAGCAGCCCCGTGGGGGGGCGCGTCTATGGCTACACCTTC
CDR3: CASSPVGGRVYGYTF

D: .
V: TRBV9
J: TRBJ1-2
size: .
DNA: TGTGCCAGCAGCAAGGGGCACTACTATGGCTACACCTTC
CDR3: CASSKGHYYGYTF

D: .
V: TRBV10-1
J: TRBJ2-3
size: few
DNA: TGCGCCAGCAGTGAGTCTAGCGGCAGGGTGGGAGATACGCAGTATTTT
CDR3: CASSESSGRVGDTQYF

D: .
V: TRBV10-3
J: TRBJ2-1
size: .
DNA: TGTGCCATCAGTGAACCCCCGTGGGAGCCGGACAATGAGCAGTTCTTC
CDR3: CAISEPPWEPDNEQFF

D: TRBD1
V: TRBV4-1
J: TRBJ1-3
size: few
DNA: TGCGCCAGCAGCTCGGGACAGGGGACTGGAAACACCATATATTTT
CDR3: CASSSGQGTGNTIYF

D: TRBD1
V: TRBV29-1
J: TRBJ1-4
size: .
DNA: TGCAGCGTTGAAGACCCAACAGGGGCTAATGAAAAACTGTTTTTT
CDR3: CSVEDPTGANEKLFF

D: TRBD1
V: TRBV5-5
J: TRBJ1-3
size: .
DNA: TGTGCCAGCAGCTCCTTCGGGACAGGGGGCGGAAACACCATATATTTT
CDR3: CASSSFGTGGGNTIYF

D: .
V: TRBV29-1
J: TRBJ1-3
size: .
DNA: TGCAGCGTTGGGGATAGCCTAGCCCACTCTGGAAACACCATATATTTT
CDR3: CSVGDSLAHSGNTIYF

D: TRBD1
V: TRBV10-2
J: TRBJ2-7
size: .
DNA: TGCGCCAGCATGCTGACAGGGGGCTTTGACGAGCAGTACTTC
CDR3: CASMLTGGFDEQYF

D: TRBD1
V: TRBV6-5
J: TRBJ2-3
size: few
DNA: TGTGCCAGCAGTTACGCACAGGGGTCCCACACAGATACGCAGTATTTT
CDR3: CASSYAQGSHTDTQYF

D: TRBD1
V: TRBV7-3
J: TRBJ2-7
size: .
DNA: TGTGCCAGCAGCACTAGGACAGGGGCAACAACCTACGAGCAGTACTTC
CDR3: CASSTRTGATTYEQYF

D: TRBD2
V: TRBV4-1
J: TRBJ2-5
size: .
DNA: TGCGCCAGCAGCCAAGGCGGGGGGGCGAAAGAGACCCAGTACTTC
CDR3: CASSQGGGAKETQYF

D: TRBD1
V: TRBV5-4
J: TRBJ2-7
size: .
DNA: TGTGCCAGCAGCGTAAGCCAGGGGGCAGCCTACGAGCAGTACTTC
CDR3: CASSVSQGAAYEQYF

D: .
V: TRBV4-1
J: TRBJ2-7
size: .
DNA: TGCGCCAGCAGCCACGGGATTGGACCTCGGGCGGGCGAGCAGTACTTC
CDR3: CASSHGIGPRAGEQYF

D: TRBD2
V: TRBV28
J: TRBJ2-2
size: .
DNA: TGTGCCAGCAGTGTGTGGGTAGCGGGCACCGGGGAGCTGTTTTTT
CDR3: CASSVWVAGTGELFF